This T cell receptor beta chain was sequenced in a study of OX40 agonist ivuxolimab in advanced cancers. Overall study: Mean age 60 years, range about 23 to 80; about 85% male. Earlier treatment with anti-PD-1, anti-PD-L1 or anti-CTLA-4 was permitted, and roughly 42% had received some. Partial responses, seen in three patients, involved one hepatocellular carcinoma and two cutaneous melanomas.

Measured with immunoSEQ multiplex PCR; TCRdb has only the in-frame clones, and not every one. Of 74,000 or so clones in the sample, more than 80% were seen once. The source material was CD4+ or CD8+ T cells sorted from blood, sampled in a trial of the OX40 agonist ivuxolimab. The TCR was taken from an adult with an advanced solid tumor such as melanoma, head and neck, liver or kidney cancer.

CDR3 protein: CASSSQRTSNSPLHF. The CDR3 DNA sequence: TGTGCCAGCAGCTCACAGCGGACGAGTAATTCACCCCTCCACTTT. This chain connects TRBV6-5 to TRBJ1-6; D unclear. V lost 6 bases to trimming and J lost 6 bases, with 15 bases between them. The germline V gene encodes CDR1 MNHEY and CDR2 SVGAGI. The CDR3 is 15 amino acids.